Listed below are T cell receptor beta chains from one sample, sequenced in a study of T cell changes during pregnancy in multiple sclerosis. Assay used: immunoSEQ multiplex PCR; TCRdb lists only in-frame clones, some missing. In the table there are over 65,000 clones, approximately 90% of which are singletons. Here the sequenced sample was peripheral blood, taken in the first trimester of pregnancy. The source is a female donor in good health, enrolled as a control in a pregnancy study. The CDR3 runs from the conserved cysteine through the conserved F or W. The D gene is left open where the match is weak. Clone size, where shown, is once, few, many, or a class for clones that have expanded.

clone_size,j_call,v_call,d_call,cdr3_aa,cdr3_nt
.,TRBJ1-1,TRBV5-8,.,CASSFKGGIMNTEAFF,TGTGCCAGCAGCTTTAAAGGCGGCATCATGAACACTGAAGCTTTCTTT
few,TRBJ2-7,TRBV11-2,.,CASSLGVAGYPYEQYF,TGTGCCAGCAGCTTAGGGGTTGCGGGCTACCCCTACGAGCAGTACTTC
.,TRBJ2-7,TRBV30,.,CAWSGAGTSLDEQYF,TGTGCCTGGAGTGGGGCCGGGACTTCCCTCGACGAGCAGTACTTC
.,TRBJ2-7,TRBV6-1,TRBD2,CASSPGGRTEQYF,TGTGCCAGCAGCCCCGGGGGGAGAACCGAGCAGTACTTC
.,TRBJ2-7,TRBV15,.,CATSVARGPYEQYF,TGTGCCACCAGCGTCGCCAGGGGTCCCTACGAGCAGTACTTC
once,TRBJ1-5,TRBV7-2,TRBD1,CASSFADRGDQPQHF,TGTGCCAGCAGCTTCGCGGACAGGGGCGATCAGCCCCAGCATTTT
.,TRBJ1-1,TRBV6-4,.,CASSESRGGDTEAFF,TGTGCCAGCAGTGAATCCCGCGGCGGGGACACTGAAGCTTTCTTT
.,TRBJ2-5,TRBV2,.,CASSVGGVETQYF,TGTGCCAGCAGTGTAGGGGGAGTGGAGACCCAGTACTTC
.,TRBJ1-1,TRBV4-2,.,CASSQGVNTEAFF,TGTGCCAGCAGCCAAGGAGTGAACACTGAAGCTTTCTTT
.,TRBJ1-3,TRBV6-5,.,CASRLNRVSGNTIYF,TGTGCCAGCAGATTGAACAGGGTGTCTGGAAACACCATATATTTT
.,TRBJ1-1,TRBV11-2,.,CASSVQTNTEAFF,TGTGCCAGCAGTGTACAGACGAACACTGAAGCTTTCTTT
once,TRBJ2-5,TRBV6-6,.,CASSAQMGGGETQYF,TGTGCCAGCAGTGCCCAGATGGGGGGGGGCGAGACCCAGTACTTC
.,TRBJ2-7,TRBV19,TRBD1,CASSIGTGYAYEQYF,TGTGCCAGTAGTATCGGGACAGGATACGCCTACGAGCAGTACTTC
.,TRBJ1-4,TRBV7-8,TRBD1,CASSWTGTNEKLFF,TGTGCCAGCAGCTGGACAGGGACTAATGAAAAACTGTTTTTT
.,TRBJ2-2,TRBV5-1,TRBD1,CASSWDRLANTGELFF,TGCGCCAGCAGCTGGGACAGGTTGGCGAACACCGGGGAGCTGTTTTTT
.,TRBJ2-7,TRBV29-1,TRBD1,CSVQSRDRGRGVYEQYF,TGCAGCGTTCAGTCCCGGGACAGGGGGCGAGGGGTTTACGAGCAGTACTTC
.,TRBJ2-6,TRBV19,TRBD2,CASSLPTSGGSRGANVLTF,TGTGCCAGTAGTCTTCCGACTAGCGGGGGCTCGAGGGGGGCCAACGTCCTGACTTTC
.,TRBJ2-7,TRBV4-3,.,CASSQGQTTYEQYF,TGCGCCAGCAGCCAAGGACAGACAACCTACGAGCAGTACTTC
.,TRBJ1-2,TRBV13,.,CASSPGPPSGSRGYTF,TGTGCCAGCAGCCCAGGCCCCCCCTCCGGTTCGCGAGGCTACACCTTC
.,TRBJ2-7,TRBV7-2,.,CASSDRFYEQYF,TGTGCCAGCAGCGACAGGTTCTACGAGCAGTACTTC
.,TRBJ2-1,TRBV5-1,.,CASSLGRGGAGLAQFF,TGCGCCAGCAGCTTGGGGAGGGGGGGGGCCGGTTTAGCGCAGTTCTTC
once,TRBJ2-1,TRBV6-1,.,CASLSRPSSYNEQFF,TGTGCCAGCCTATCCAGACCTAGCTCCTACAATGAGCAGTTCTTC
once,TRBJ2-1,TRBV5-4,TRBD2,CASSWGLAGGSYNEQFF,TGTGCCAGCAGCTGGGGACTAGCGGGGGGTTCTTACAATGAGCAGTTCTTC
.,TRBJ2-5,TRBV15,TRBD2,CATSRALAGDGETQYF,TGTGCCACCAGCAGAGCCCTAGCGGGGGATGGGGAGACCCAGTACTTC
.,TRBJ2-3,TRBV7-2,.,CASSPNTDTQYF,TGTGCCAGCAGCCCTAACACAGATACGCAGTATTTT
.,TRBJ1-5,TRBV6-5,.,CASSARGNQPQHF,TGTGCCAGCAGTGCCCGAGGGAATCAGCCCCAGCATTTT
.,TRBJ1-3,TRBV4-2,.,CASSHANFTVAAANTIYF,TGTGCCAGCAGCCATGCCAATTTTACCGTGGCAGCGGCGAACACCATATATTTT